This T cell receptor beta chain was documented in a study of blood T cell repertoires in COVID-19. Study overall: There were acute and convalescent COVID-19 samples, and they came from the United States, Italy and Spain.

This clone appeared a single time. As handled by the study authors: Amplification of reference gene primers was used by the study to estimate nucleated cell counts. Method: immunoSEQ multiplex PCR; TCRdb's copy keeps in-frame clones and lacks some. From that table come the V and J calls and clone size; the DNA was used to work out D and trimming. The table lists some 400,000 clones, approximately 89% of them singletons. The V end was cut by 5 bases, the J end by 3 bases, with 17 bases between. The CDR3 spans 15 residues. Germline V CDR1 and CDR2: LNHDA, SQIVND (reference sequence). The rearrangement links TRBV19 to TRBJ2-7; no reliable D call. The source is a man under 40 who had recovered from COVID-19. Sequencing was performed on PBMCs or T cells enriched from blood (not recorded which). The CDR3 nucleotides read TGTGCCAGTAGTTCGTACAGTGCTCCAATCTACGAGCAGTACTTC. Translation gives CASSSYSAPIYEQYF. The full variable domain, in which reference TRBV19 and TRBJ2-7 provide the parts outside the CDR3, is DGGITQSPKYLFRKEGQNVTLSCEQNLNHDAMYWYRQDPGQGLRLIYYSQIVNDFQKGDIAEGYSVSREKKESFPLTVTSAQKNPTAFYLCASSSYSAPIYEQYFGPGTRLTVT.